The sequence of this T cell receptor beta chain was determined in a study of cytotoxic CD8 clonotypes in ibrutinib-treated CLL. On the study more broadly: Patient counts were about 12 relapsed/refractory, over 14 treatment-naive and some 17 IGHV unmutated. The average sample held roughly 250,000 productive templates and more than 80,000 productive rearrangements.

Whole-study results and caveats: T-cell clonality at baseline went above that of age-matched healthy donors and rose and fell with circulating CD8+ T-cell counts.

About 2 micrograms of genomic DNA, which was extracted from cryopreserved PBMCs, served as the material used for the TCR beta libraries. As to this clone: Its antigen is not identified. A much larger clone is a single base away; this may be a read error.

Per germline, CDR1 MDHEN and CDR2 SYDVKM. CDR3 length: 14 amino acids. V was pared by 7 bases and J by 1 base, with 11 bases between. The table came from immunoSEQ multiplex PCR; TCRdb's copy has only in-frame clones and leaves some out. Of roughly 160,000 clones listed, 70% to 85% are singletons. The chain combines TRBV28 with TRBJ1-5; D possibly corresponds to TRBD1 (6 bases). The sequencing used PBMCs, collected after 12 months of ibrutinib treatment. The source is a human donor with chronic lymphocytic leukemia. The CDR3, as DNA: TGTGCCAGCACCCTCACAGGGAGCAATCAGCCCCAGCATTTT. Amino acid sequence: CASTLTGSNQPQHF. The full variable domain, in which reference TRBV28 and TRBJ1-5 provide the parts outside the CDR3, is DVKVTQSSRYLVKRTGEKVFLECVQDMDHENMFWYRQDPGLGLRLIYFSYDVKMKEKGDIPEGYSVSREKKERFSLILESASTNQTSMYLCASTLTGSNQPQHFGDGTRLSIL.